One sample yielded the 3 T cell receptor beta chains listed below, sequenced in a study of shared clonotypes between healthy human individuals. Method: immunoSEQ multiplex PCR; TCRdb's copy keeps in-frame clones and lacks some. The sample yields about 640,000 clones, about two thirds seen once. Sequencing was carried out using memory CD4+ T cells sorted from blood. Subset defined: CD45RA-negative fraction. All receptors come from a woman in her 30s in good health.

The CDR3 loop reads CASSIVLAGGTGELFF. CDR3 in DNA: TGTGCCAGCAGCATAGTACTAGCGGGTGGGACCGGGGAGCTGTTTTTT. This sequence joins TRBV27 and TRBJ2-2, with 9 nucleotides matching TRBD2. With V trimmed by 6 bases and J by 5 bases, 10 bases remained unmatched. The CDR3 covers 16 residues. Germline V gene lookup returns CDR1 MNHEY and CDR2 SMNVEV (reference sequence).

The rearrangement uses TRBV19 and TRBJ1-5; D not certain. V dropped 0 bases and J dropped 7 bases, with 7 bases sitting between them. Germline CDR1 and CDR2: LNHDA and SQIVND (reference sequence). The CDR3 covers 13 residues. CDR3 region: CASSIEQMQPQHF. In nucleotides, the CDR3 is TGTGCCAGTAGTATAGAGCAAATGCAGCCCCAGCATTTT. The entire variable domain, with the rest obtained from reference TRBV19 and TRBJ1-5, is as follows: DGGITQSPKYLFRKEGQNVTLSCEQNLNHDAMYWYRQDPGQGLRLIYYSQIVNDFQKGDIAEGYSVSREKKESFPLTVTSAQKNPTAFYLCASSIEQMQPQHFGDGTRLSIL.

This sequence joins TRBV28 and TRBJ1-1; D not certain. V was clipped by 5 bases and J by 8 bases, with 12 bases between them. The germline V gene has CDR1 MDHEN and CDR2 SYDVKM. CDR3 length: 12 amino acids. The CDR3 here is CASSTKHSEAFF. In nucleotides, the CDR3 is TGTGCCAGCAGTACGAAGCACTCGGAAGCTTTCTTT. Filled out from reference TRBV28 and TRBJ1-1, the complete variable domain reads DVKVTQSSRYLVKRTGEKVFLECVQDMDHENMFWYRQDPGLGLRLIYFSYDVKMKEKGDIPEGYSVSREKKERFSLILESASTNQTSMYLCASSTKHSEAFFGQGTRLTVV.